This T cell receptor (beta chain) was captured in a study of T-cell reconstitution after alpha-beta-depleted transplantation in children. The V segment lost 1 base and the J segment 2 bases; nucleotides outside the gene matches: 5. The CDR3 runs 17 residues. The germline gives CDR1 LGHNA, CDR2 YSLEER. TCRbeta library preparation incorporated unique molecular identifiers. TCRdb recomputed calls from the PCR reads with MiXCR, one row per CDR3 protein. The sample shows about 460,000 distinct CDR3 sequences, over 9.5% of them seen only once. This clonotype was seen a handful of times. Its antigen is not identified. Findings and limits, study-wide: Reports say that about two months after transplant, the alpha-beta T cells came out of several hundred graft clones that had expanded. Some patients' high day-60 TCRbeta diversity was traced to surviving recipient T cells and thymic progenitors. Newly generated T cells supplied most T-cell counts and diversity one year post-transplant.

This rearrangement joins TRBV4-3 to TRBJ2-1, with TRBD2 matching 10 bases. The sequencing here drew on PBMCs, taken before TCRalphabeta/CD19-depleted stem cell transplant. This TCR derives from a child under 10 years old with inherited bone marrow failure, due to receive a stem cell transplant. The CDR3 sequence: CASSQAASGSPYNEQFF. For the CDR3, the DNA is TGCGCCAGCAGCCAAGCGGCTAGCGGGAGCCCCTACAATGAGCAGTTCTTC.